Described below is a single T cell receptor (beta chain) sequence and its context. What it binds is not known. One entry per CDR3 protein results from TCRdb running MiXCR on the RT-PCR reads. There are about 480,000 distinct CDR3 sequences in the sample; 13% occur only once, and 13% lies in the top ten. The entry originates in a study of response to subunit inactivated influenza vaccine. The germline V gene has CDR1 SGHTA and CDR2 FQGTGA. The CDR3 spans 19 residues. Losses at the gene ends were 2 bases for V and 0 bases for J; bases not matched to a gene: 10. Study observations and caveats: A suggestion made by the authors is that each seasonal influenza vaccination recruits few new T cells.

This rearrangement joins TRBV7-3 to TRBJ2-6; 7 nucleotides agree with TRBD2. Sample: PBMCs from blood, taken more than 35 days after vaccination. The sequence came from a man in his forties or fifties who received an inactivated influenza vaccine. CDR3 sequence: CASSLYMAGDLSGANVLTF. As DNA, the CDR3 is TGTGCCAGCAGCTTATATATGGCGGGAGACCTCTCTGGGGCCAACGTCCTGACTTTC.